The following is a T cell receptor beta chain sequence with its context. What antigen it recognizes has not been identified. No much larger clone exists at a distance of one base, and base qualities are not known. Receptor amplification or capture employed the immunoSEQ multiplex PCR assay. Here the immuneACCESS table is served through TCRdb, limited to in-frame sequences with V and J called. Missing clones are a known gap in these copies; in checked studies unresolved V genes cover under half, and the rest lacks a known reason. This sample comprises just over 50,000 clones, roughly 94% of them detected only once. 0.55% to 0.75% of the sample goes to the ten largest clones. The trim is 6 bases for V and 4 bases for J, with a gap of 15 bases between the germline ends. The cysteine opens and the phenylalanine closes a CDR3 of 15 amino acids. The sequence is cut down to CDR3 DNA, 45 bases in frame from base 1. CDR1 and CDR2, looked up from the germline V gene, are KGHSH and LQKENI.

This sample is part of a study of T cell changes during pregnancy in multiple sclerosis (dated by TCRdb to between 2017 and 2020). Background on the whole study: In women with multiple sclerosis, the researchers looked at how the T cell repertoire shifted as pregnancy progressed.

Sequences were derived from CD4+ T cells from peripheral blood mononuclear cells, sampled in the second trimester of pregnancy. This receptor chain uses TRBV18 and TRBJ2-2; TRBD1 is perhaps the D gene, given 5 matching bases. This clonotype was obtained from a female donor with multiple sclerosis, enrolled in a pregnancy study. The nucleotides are TGTGCCAGCTCCCGCAAAACAGGTACCACCGGGGAGCTGTTTTTT. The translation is CASSRKTGTTGELFF.